The entry that follows covers one TCR beta chain sequence. Its antigen is still unknown. The data are from a study of cytomegalovirus exposure and HLA in healthy donors. Study-wide results and caveats: Associated with cytomegalovirus, according to the listing, were 150 to 200 TCR beta chains. In vitro confirmation showed three CMV-associated chains to be CMV antigen specific.

The donors were members of the validation cohort comprising over a hundred subjects, separate from the approximately 630-subject first cohort. This table comes from immunoSEQ multiplex PCR, and its TCRdb copy is limited to in-frame clones, with some not included. The sample lists 95,000 to 120,000 clones; about 94% were seen once. The CDR3 totals 18 residues. Per germline, CDR1 LNHDA and CDR2 SQIVND (reference sequence). V gave up 5 bases and J gave up 0 bases; unmatched junction bases: 6. The sample taken for sequencing was PBMCs. V gene TRBV19 combines with J gene TRBJ2-3, with 15 bases matching TRBD2. The TCR comes from a woman between 18 and 30 years old in good health and CMV-seronegative. The CDR3 DNA reads as TGTGCCAGTAGTCGGACTAGCGGGGGGGCAGGGAGCACAGATACGCAGTATTTT. This gives the protein CASSRTSGGAGSTDTQYF.